This TCR beta chain was documented in a study of OX40 agonist ivuxolimab in advanced cancers. About the research overall: Treatment received earlier with anti-PD-1, anti-PD-L1 or anti-CTLA-4 agents was allowed, and under 50% had some. Study outcomes and limitations: Certain nonresponders likewise exhibited a low normalized T-cell clonal expansion.

Here immunoSEQ multiplex PCR was the method, and the copy in TCRdb shows in-frame clones only, minus some. Here the sample spans under 85,000 clones, 85% being singletons. As regards this clone: The antigen remains undetermined.

Germline values: CDR1 LNHDA, CDR2 SQIVND (reference sequence). This CDR3 is 15 amino acids long. Trimming removed 5 bases from V and 2 bases from J, with 14 bases in between. The sequence was collected from an adult with an advanced solid tumor such as melanoma, head and neck, liver or kidney cancer. The sample here was CD4+ or CD8+ T cells sorted from blood, taken in a trial of the OX40 agonist ivuxolimab. This chain joins TRBV19 and TRBJ2-3, with D perhaps matching TRBD1 or TRBD2 (5 bases each). CDR3 sequence: CASSPRGPNTDTQYF. CDR3 nucleotides: TGTGCCAGTAGTCCCCGGGGACCGAACACAGATACGCAGTATTTT.